A single sample gave rise to the 21 T cell receptor beta chains below, sequenced in a study of blood T cell repertoires in COVID-19. Sequenced by immunoSEQ multiplex PCR; TCRdb stores in-frame clones only, minus some. The sample has fewer than 55,000 clones, 85% to 90% seen once. The sequencing input was peripheral blood. The receptors were gathered from a man aged 80 or over with active or convalescent COVID-19.

In DNA, the CDR3 is TGTGCCCTCGGGGCGGGGGATGATCAGCCCCAGCATTTT. It translates to CALGAGDDQPQHF. The V gene is TRBV30, the J gene TRBJ1-5, with D perhaps matching TRBD1 (5 bases). Germline lookup yields CDR1 GTSNPN and CDR2 SVGIG (reference sequence). The V end lost 8 bases, the J end lost 5 bases, and 16 bases lay between the germline ends. The CDR3 length is 13 residues.

The J gene is TRBJ1-3, the V gene TRBV27; 10 bases are a match to TRBD1. Germline CDR1 MNHEY, CDR2 SMNVEV (reference sequence). This CDR3 is 17 amino acids long. V lost 3 bases, J lost 2 bases, and 7 bases stayed unmatched. CDR3: CASSLGGQGNAGNTIYF. The CDR3 bases are TGTGCCAGCAGTTTGGGGGGACAGGGGAACGCTGGAAACACCATATATTTT.

The CDR3 coding sequence is TGTGCCAGCAGCTTAACTTGGACAGGTCCGAAGCAAGAGACCCAGTACTTC. This encodes CASSLTWTGPKQETQYF. This chain joins TRBV7-2 and TRBJ2-5; TRBD1 matches at 7 bases. The CDR3 covers 17 residues. Unmatched junction bases numbered 11, after V lost 2 bases and J lost 2 bases. Looked up from germline, CDR1 is SGHTA and CDR2 is FQGNSA.

This chain joins TRBV30 and TRBJ1-5, with D unclear. Germline V gene data show CDR1 as GTSNPN and CDR2 as SVGIG (reference sequence). The CDR3 loop spans 12 amino acids. Between the trimmed V and J ends, which lost 2 bases and 4 bases, there was a span of 6 bases. The CDR3 is CAWSRANQPQHF. CDR3 nucleotide sequence: TGTGCCTGGAGTAGAGCTAATCAGCCCCAGCATTTT.

The sample holds a few counts of this clone. The rearrangement links TRBV9 to TRBJ2-1; 9 nucleotides line up with TRBD2. The CDR3 sequence is 16 residues long. Germline V CDR1 and CDR2: SGDLS, YYNGEE. J gave up 4 bases and V 3 bases, and 8 bases lay outside the gene matches. The CDR3: CASSGRLAADYNEQFF. DNA of the CDR3: TGTGCCAGCAGCGGAAGACTAGCGGCCGATTACAATGAGCAGTTCTTC.

The V and J genes are TRBV11-2 and TRBJ2-3; 14 positions match TRBD2. V lost 6 bases to trimming and J lost 0 bases; unmatched junction nucleotides: 8. CDR3 length: 18 residues. Looked up from germline, CDR1 is SGHAT and CDR2 is FQNNGV. The CDR3 DNA reads TGTGCCAGCAGACGACCGGGACTAGCGGGGGCTAGCACAGATACGCAGTATTTT. It specifies CASRRPGLAGASTDTQYF. The variable domain in full, completed from reference TRBV11-2 and TRBJ2-3, reads EAGVAQSPRYKIIEKRQSVAFWCNPISGHATLYWYQQILGQGPKLLIQFQNNGVVDDSQLPKDRFSAERLKGVDSTLKIQPAKLEDSAVYLCASRRPGLAGASTDTQYFGPGTRLTVL.

The rearrangement links TRBV30 to TRBJ1-2; the D is unclear. V lost 2 bases, J lost 3 bases, and 13 bases lay in between. Germline V gives CDR1 GTSNPN, CDR2 SVGIG (reference sequence). This CDR3 is 14 amino acids long. In DNA form, the CDR3 reads TGTGCCTGGAGTAACTGGGGAGGCGACTATGGCTACACCTTC. Its translation is CAWSNWGGDYGYTF.

This clone was counted once. This rearrangement joins TRBV6-5 to TRBJ2-7; tentative D call: TRBD1 (5 bases). From germline, CDR1 is MNHEY and CDR2 SVGAGI. The CDR3 is 15 amino acids. V lost 4 bases and J lost 2, with 15 bases in between. The CDR3 region has the DNA TGTGCCAGCAGTTTAGACAGCGCAACGCCCTACGAGCAGTACTTC. This codes for CASSLDSATPYEQYF.

This clone showed up just once. V usage is TRBV6-2 or TRBV6-3 and J usage is TRBJ2-1, with 7 nucleotides matching TRBD1. Germline V gene lookup returns CDR1 MNHEY and CDR2 SVGEGT. Unmatched junction bases numbered 12, after V lost 6 bases and J lost 1 base. This CDR3 region has 17 residues. The CDR3 is CASSPNQGVRSYNEQFF. The CDR3 DNA sequence: TGTGCCAGCAGCCCTAACCAGGGGGTTAGGTCCTACAATGAGCAGTTCTTC.

The chain has TRBV11-2 and TRBJ1-2; a possible D gene is TRBD1 (6 bases). The CDR3 is 14 amino acids. From germline, CDR1 is SGHAT and CDR2 FQNNGV. Deletions cut 5 bases from V and 0 bases from J, with 10 bases between. In DNA form, the CDR3 reads TGTGCCAGCAGCCAATACAGGGCTAACTATGGCTACACCTTC. This translates into CASSQYRANYGYTF.

The chain combines TRBV4-3 with TRBJ1-6, with unresolved D. The CDR3 consists of 18 residues. V was trimmed by 0 bases and J by 2 bases, leaving 14 bases between them. CDR1 is LGHNA and CDR2 is YSLEER in the germline V gene. The CDR3 sequence: CASSQDPYRGAYNSPLHF. CDR3 coding DNA: TGCGCCAGCAGCCAAGATCCGTACCGAGGTGCCTATAATTCACCCCTCCACTTT.

A note on this clone: The sample contains more than one DNA sequence encoding this CDR3. The chain has TRBV3-1 (or the pseudogene TRBV3-2) and TRBJ2-3, with D possibly TRBD1 on 5 matching bases. CDR3 size: 14 residues. Germline CDR1 and CDR2: LGHDT and YNNKEL (reference sequence). Trimming shortened V by 0 bases and J by 3 bases, and 7 bases separated the two germline ends. CDR3 sequence reads: CASSQDSGTDTQYF. The CDR3 DNA follows: TGTGCCAGCAGCCAAGACTCAGGGACAGATACGCAGTATTTT.

The chain couples TRBV28 to TRBJ1-2; no clear D gene. Germline CDR1 reads MDHEN; CDR2 reads SYDVKM. The ends were cut back, 3 bases at V and 2 bases at J, with 7 bases in the middle. The CDR3 is 13 amino acids. CDR3 sequence reads: CASSLGGNYGYTF. In DNA form, the CDR3 reads TGTGCCAGCAGTTTGGGAGGGAACTATGGCTACACCTTC.

V usage is TRBV7-2 and J usage is TRBJ2-1; possible D gene TRBD2, 6 bases. V gave up 7 bases and J gave up 0 bases, with 25 bases separating them. Germline loops: CDR1 SGHTA, CDR2 FQGNSA. The CDR3 spans 19 residues. The DNA for the CDR3 is TGTGCCAGCACCGGGAGTGGCAGCCGGCGCACCAGCTCCTACAATGAGCAGTTCTTC. Its translation is CASTGSGSRRTSSYNEQFF.

The chain links TRBV6-6 to TRBJ1-2; D may be TRBD1 (5 bases). This CDR3 is 14 amino acids long. Germline CDR1 reads MNHNY; CDR2 reads SVGAGI (reference sequence). Trimming cost V 0 bases and J 4 bases, with 9 bases left between them. CDR3 residues: CASSYSGQVYGYTF. The CDR3 DNA reads as TGTGCCAGCAGTTACTCGGGGCAGGTCTATGGCTACACCTTC.

The V gene is TRBV9, the J gene TRBJ2-4; the match to TRBD1 covers 7 bases. The V and J ends lost 3 bases and 7 bases, in that order; junction bases with no gene match: 7. The germline V gene has CDR1 SGDLS and CDR2 YYNGEE. CDR3 size: 14 residues. CDR3 bases: TGTGCCAGCAGCGCCCGACAGGGCCAGAACATTCAGTACTTC. Translation gives CASSARQGQNIQYF.

This chain links TRBV7-2 with TRBJ2-7, with 7 bases identical to TRBD1. Germline lookup yields CDR1 SGHTA and CDR2 FQGNSA. Unmatched junction bases numbered 6, after V lost 1 base and J lost 3 bases. This CDR3 has 15 amino acids. The CDR3 sequence: CASSLVGQALYEQYF. The CDR3 nucleotides are TGTGCCAGCAGCTTAGTCGGACAGGCGCTCTACGAGCAGTACTTC. Using reference TRBV7-2 and TRBJ2-7 for the parts outside the CDR3, the full variable domain is GAGVSQSPSNKVTEKGKDVELRCDPISGHTALYWYRQSLGQGLEFLIYFQGNSAPDKSGLPSDRFSAERTGGSVSTLTIQRTQQEDSAVYLCASSLVGQALYEQYFGPGTRLTVT.

This clone was seen only once. V gene TRBV2 combines with J gene TRBJ2-5; a weak D match, TRBD2 (5 bases). This CDR3 comprises 11 residues. Trimming pared 7 bases from V and 3 bases from J, leaving 6 bases between. The germline CDR1 and CDR2 sequences are SNHLY and FYNNEI. DNA for the CDR3: TGTGCCAGCACCGGGGAAGAGACCCAGTACTTC. Translating gives CASTGEETQYF. The full variable domain, rest sourced from reference TRBV2 and TRBJ2-5, is EPEVTQTPSHQVTQMGQEVILRCVPISNHLYFYWYRQILGQKVEFLVSFYNNEISEKSEIFDDQFSVERPDGSNFTLKIRSTKLEDSAMYFCASTGEETQYFGPGTRLLVL.

The rearrangement joins TRBV18 to TRBJ2-3; TRBD2 aligns across 7 bases. Trimming at V came to 8 bases and at J to 2 bases, leaving 7 bases not matched to a gene. The CDR3 covers 14 residues. Germline V gene data show CDR1 as KGHSH and CDR2 as LQKENI. The CDR3 loop is CASAKGTNTDTQYF. The DNA for the CDR3 is TGTGCCAGCGCAAAGGGGACTAACACAGATACGCAGTATTTT.

The rearrangement links TRBV7-6 to TRBJ2-3, with no clear D. The CDR3 spans 14 residues. Between the trimmed V and J ends, which lost 2 bases and 1 base, there was a span of 7 bases. Germline CDR1 reads SGHVS; CDR2 reads FNYEAQ. The CDR3 loop reads CASSLFAGTDTQYF. In DNA form, the CDR3 reads TGTGCCAGCAGCTTATTCGCAGGCACAGATACGCAGTATTTT.

This rearrangement joins TRBV6-4 to TRBJ2-2; perhaps TRBD1 as D (6 bases). The CDR3 length is 16 residues. The germline CDR1 and CDR2 sequences are MRHNA and SNTAGT. V lost 3 bases to trimming and J lost 3 bases, with 14 bases between them. The CDR3 region is CASSDTNRADTGELFF. As DNA, the CDR3 is TGTGCCAGCAGTGATACTAACAGGGCCGACACCGGGGAGCTGTTTTTT.